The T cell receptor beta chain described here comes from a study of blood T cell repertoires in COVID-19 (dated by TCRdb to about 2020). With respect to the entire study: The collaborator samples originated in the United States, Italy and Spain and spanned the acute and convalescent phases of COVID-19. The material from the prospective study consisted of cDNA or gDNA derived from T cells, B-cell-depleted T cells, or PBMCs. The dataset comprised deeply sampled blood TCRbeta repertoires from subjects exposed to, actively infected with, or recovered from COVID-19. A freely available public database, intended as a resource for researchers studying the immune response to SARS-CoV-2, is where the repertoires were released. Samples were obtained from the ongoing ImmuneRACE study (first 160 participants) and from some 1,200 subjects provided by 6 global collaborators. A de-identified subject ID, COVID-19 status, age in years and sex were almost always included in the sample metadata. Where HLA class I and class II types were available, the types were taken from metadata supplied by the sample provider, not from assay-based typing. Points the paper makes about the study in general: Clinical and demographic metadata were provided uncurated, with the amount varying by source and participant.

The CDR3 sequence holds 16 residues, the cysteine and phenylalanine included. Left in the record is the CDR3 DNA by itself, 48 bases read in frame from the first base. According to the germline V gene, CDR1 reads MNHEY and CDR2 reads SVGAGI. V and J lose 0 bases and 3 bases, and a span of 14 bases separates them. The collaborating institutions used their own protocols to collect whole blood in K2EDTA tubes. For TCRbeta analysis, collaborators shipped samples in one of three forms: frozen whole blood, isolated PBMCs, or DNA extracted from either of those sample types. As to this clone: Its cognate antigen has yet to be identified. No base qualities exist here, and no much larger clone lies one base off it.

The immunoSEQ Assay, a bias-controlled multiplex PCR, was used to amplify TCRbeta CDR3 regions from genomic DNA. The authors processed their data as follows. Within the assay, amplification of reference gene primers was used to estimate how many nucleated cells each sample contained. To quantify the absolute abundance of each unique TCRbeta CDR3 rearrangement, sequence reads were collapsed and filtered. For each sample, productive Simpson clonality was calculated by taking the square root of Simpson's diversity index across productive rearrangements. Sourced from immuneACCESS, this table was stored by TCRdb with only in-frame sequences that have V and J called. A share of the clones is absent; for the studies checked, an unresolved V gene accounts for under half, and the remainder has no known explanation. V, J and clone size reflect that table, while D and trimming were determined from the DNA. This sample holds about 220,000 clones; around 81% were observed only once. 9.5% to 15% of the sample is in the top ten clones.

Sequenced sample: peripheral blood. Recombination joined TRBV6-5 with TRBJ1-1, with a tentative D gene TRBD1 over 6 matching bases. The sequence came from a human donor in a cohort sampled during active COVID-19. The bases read TGTGCCAGCAGTTACTCAGTAGCGGGGGGCGACACTGAAGCTTTCTTT. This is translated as CASSYSVAGGDTEAFF.